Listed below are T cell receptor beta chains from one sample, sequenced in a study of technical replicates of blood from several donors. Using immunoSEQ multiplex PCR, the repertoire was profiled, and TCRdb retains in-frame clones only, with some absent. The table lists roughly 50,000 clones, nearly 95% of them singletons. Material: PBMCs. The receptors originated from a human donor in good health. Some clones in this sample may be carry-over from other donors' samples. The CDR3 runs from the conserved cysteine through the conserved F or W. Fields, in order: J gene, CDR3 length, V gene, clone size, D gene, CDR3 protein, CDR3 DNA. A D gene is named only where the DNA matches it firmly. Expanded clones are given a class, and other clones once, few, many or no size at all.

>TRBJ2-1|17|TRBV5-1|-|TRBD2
CASSSRVSGATYNEQFF
TGCGCCAGCAGCTCTAGGGTTAGCGGGGCGACCTACAATGAGCAGTTCTTC
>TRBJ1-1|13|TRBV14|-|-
CASSQEQGSEAFF
TGTGCCAGCAGCCAGGAGCAGGGCTCTGAAGCTTTCTTT
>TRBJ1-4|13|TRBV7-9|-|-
CASSPWDGGKLFF
TGTGCCAGCAGCCCCTGGGACGGGGGGAAACTGTTTTTT
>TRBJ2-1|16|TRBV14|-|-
CASSQLGSVSYNEQFF
TGTGCCAGCAGCCAACTCGGGTCCGTCTCCTACAATGAGCAGTTCTTC
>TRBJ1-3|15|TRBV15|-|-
CATSRWTSSGNTIYF
TGTGCCACCAGCAGATGGACAAGCTCTGGAAACACCATATATTTT
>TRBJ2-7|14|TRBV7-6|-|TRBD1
CASSLRQGRNEQYF
TGTGCCAGCAGCTTGAGACAGGGGAGAAACGAGCAGTACTTC
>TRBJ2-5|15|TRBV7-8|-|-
CASSLGSREEETQYF
TGTGCCAGCAGCTTAGGCAGCAGGGAGGAAGAGACCCAGTACTTC
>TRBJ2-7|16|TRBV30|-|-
CASKGRAGAKLYEQYF
TGTGCCTCTAAGGGGAGGGCAGGGGCGAAACTTTACGAGCAGTACTTC
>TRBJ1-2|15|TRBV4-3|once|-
CASSQGPEGTYGYTF
TGCGCCAGCAGCCAAGGGCCGGAGGGGACTTATGGCTACACCTTC
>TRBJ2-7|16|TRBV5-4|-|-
CASSSPNKDSLGVQYF
TGTGCCAGCAGCTCACCGAACAAAGATTCTCTAGGGGTGCAGTACTTC
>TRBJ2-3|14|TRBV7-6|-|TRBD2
CASSLQRGADTQYF
TGTGCCAGCAGCTTACAGCGGGGTGCAGATACGCAGTATTTT
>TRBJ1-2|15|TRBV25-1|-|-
CASTSDPGNLYGYTF
TGTGCCAGCACCTCTGACCCAGGGAACCTATATGGCTACACCTTC
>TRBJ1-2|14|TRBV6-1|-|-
CASRPGQPYYGYTF
TGTGCCAGCAGGCCCGGACAGCCCTATTATGGCTACACCTTC
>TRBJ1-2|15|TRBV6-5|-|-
CASTGVGTPNYGYTF
TGTGCCAGCACCGGGGTTGGGACACCTAACTATGGCTACACCTTC
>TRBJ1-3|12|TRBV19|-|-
CASSISGNTIYF
TGTGCCAGTAGTATCAGTGGAAACACCATATATTTT
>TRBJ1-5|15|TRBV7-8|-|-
CASRPEGASNQPQHF
TGTGCCAGCAGACCCGAGGGAGCGAGCAATCAGCCCCAGCATTTT